Listed below are T cell receptor beta chains from one sample, sequenced in a study of T cell responses to AZD1222 COVID-19 vaccine. Assay used: immunoSEQ multiplex PCR; TCRdb lists only in-frame clones, some missing. The sample shows over 110,000 clones, about 92% of them seen only once. The source material was peripheral blood, sampled on day 0 of AZD1222 vaccination. These receptor sequences come from an adult in good health. CDR3s leave out the opening cysteine and the closing phenylalanine or tryptophan.

10	TRBV6-2/TRBV6-3	TRBJ2-3	ASSPPLDTQY
13	TRBV18	TRBJ2-1	ASSPNPTYYNEQF
12	TRBV19	TRBJ1-2	ASSILLGAGGYT
13	TRBV18	TRBJ1-1	ASSPQTGENTEAF
13	TRBV9	TRBJ2-7	ASSVGGGQLYEQY
13	TRBV28	TRBJ2-7	ASSKTGASFYEQY
11	TRBV5-1	TRBJ2-7	ASSSTGLGEQY
12	TRBV9	TRBJ2-3	ASSRGVSTDTQY
12	TRBV10-3	TRBJ2-2	AISQDRGNGELF
14	TRBV7-9	TRBJ2-7	ASSLEAVWPSYEQY
15	TRBV3-1/TRBV3-2	TRBJ1-1	ASSQEGGRGPDTEAF
14	TRBV11-2	TRBJ2-7	ASSPPGGGRSYEQY
12	TRBV30	TRBJ1-2	AWDFTGFNYGYT
12	TRBV3-1/TRBV3-2	TRBJ1-3	ASSQEVTGNTIY
13	TRBV6-2/TRBV6-3	TRBJ2-1	ASSYRAGIYNEQF
14	TRBV7-2	TRBJ2-1	ASSWGTTISYNEQF
11	TRBV19	TRBJ1-2	ASSWQGMDGYT
13	TRBV9	TRBJ2-5	ASSVDGRAKETQY
13	TRBV3-1/TRBV3-2	TRBJ1-3	ASSQLRSSGNTIY
12	TRBV6-5	TRBJ1-5	ASKGPFSNQPQH
12	TRBV6-2/TRBV6-3	TRBJ2-7	ASSYSDLLSEQY
13	TRBV9	TRBJ2-5	ASSVSGLTRETQY
13	TRBV4-1	TRBJ1-4	ASSHPGTGQGKLF
12	TRBV5-1	TRBJ1-3	ASSLAGRGNTIY
15	TRBV28	TRBJ1-2	ASSLSSVVAANYGYT
13	TRBV14	TRBJ2-1	ASSQLAGLVDEQF
12	TRBV6-5	TRBJ1-1	ASTPGGQYTEAF
13	TRBV7-2	TRBJ2-7	ASSLGGGVVYEQY
11	TRBV5-1	TRBJ2-3	ASSWGSPDTQY
12	TRBV7-2	TRBJ1-1	ASSLSPGLTEAF
13	TRBV27	TRBJ1-1	ASRPYGGRWTEAF
13	TRBV6-1	TRBJ1-2	ASSEQAGGREGYT
12	TRBV4-1	TRBJ1-4	ASSQEGLAEKLF
11	TRBV7-7	TRBJ2-7	ASSLTGGQEQY
13	TRBV4-1	TRBJ2-7	ASSHPGQGSYEQY
13	TRBV7-9	TRBJ2-3	ASSLLAGGTDTQY
14	TRBV2	TRBJ1-5	ASSEAAGYSNQPQH
12	TRBV7-2	TRBJ1-6	ASSLTAPGSPLH
10	TRBV7-9	TRBJ1-6	ASSSMNSPLH
12	TRBV4-3	TRBJ2-3	ASSQESGRDTQY
14	TRBV27	TRBJ2-7	ASSLGLAGPTYEQY